Following are 32 T cell receptor beta chains from one sample sequenced in a study of T cells after yellow fever vaccination. TCRdb reanalysed the 5' RACE reads using MiXCR and keeps one entry per CDR3 protein. The top ten hold 24% of the sample, which has about 52,000 distinct CDR3 sequences, about 6.3% seen once. The input for sequencing was CD8+ T cells not binding an NS4B(214-222) dextramer, sorted from PBMCs, taken 45 days after the first yellow fever vaccination. These receptors were collected from a man between 18 and 35 years old who received the YFV17D yellow fever vaccine.

The rearrangement links TRBV20-1 to TRBJ2-3; D gene unclear. This CDR3 has 13 amino acids. V was shortened by 1 base and J by 4 bases, with 9 bases between the two germline ends. Germline CDR1 reads DFQATT; CDR2 reads SNEGSKA (reference sequence). In DNA, the CDR3 is TGCAGTGCTAGAGGCCCGACCCCAGATACGCAGTATTTT. This codes for CSARGPTPDTQYF.

This clonotype came up many times. The V gene is TRBV6-5, the J gene TRBJ1-5, with D possibly matching TRBD1 (5 bases). The CDR3 covers 15 residues. Germline V gives CDR1 MNHEY, CDR2 SVGAGI. Trimming stripped 6 bases from V and 3 bases from J, with 15 bases between. In DNA, the CDR3 is TGTGCCAGCAGCCCCTATCGGGGGGACAATCAGCCCCAGCATTTT. Translation gives CASSPYRGDNQPQHF.

The chain couples TRBV19 to TRBJ2-5; the match to TRBD1 covers 8 bases. V lost 6 bases and J lost 2; bases outside the gene matches: 5. Germline loops: CDR1 LNHDA, CDR2 SQIVND (reference sequence). This CDR3 has 14 amino acids. CDR3 loop: CASSRTGKQETQYF. The CDR3 DNA is TGTGCCAGTAGCAGGACAGGGAAACAAGAGACCCAGTACTTC. The variable domain in full, completed from reference TRBV19 and TRBJ2-5, reads DGGITQSPKYLFRKEGQNVTLSCEQNLNHDAMYWYRQDPGQGLRLIYYSQIVNDFQKGDIAEGYSVSREKKESFPLTVTSAQKNPTAFYLCASSRTGKQETQYFGPGTRLLVL.

At least ten counts were recorded for this clonotype. The chain joins TRBV4-1 to TRBJ2-7, with 13 bases that match TRBD2. Unmatched junction bases numbered 11, after V lost 1 base and J lost 2 bases. The CDR3 loop spans 19 amino acids. CDR1 and CDR2 from the germline V gene are MGHRA and YSYEKL. This chain's CDR3 is CASSQGSGLAGAVAYEQYF. In nucleotides, the CDR3 is TGCGCCAGCAGCCAAGGTTCAGGACTAGCGGGGGCCGTAGCCTACGAGCAGTACTTC.

This clonotype was picked up many times. The chain uses TRBV7-9 and TRBJ2-5, with 8 bases that match TRBD2. Germline values: CDR1 SEHNR, CDR2 FQNEAQ (reference sequence). The CDR3 has 16 amino acids. V was pared by 0 bases and J by 1 base, with 4 bases of the junction left unmatched. This CDR3 reads CASSLAGLAGQETQYF. Here the CDR3 DNA reads TGTGCCAGCAGCTTAGCTGGACTAGCCGGCCAAGAGACCCAGTACTTC.

V usage is TRBV28 and J usage is TRBJ2-3, with D maybe TRBD1 (5 bases). This CDR3 has 14 residues. Trimming took off 7 bases at V and 4 bases at J, with 15 bases between the two ends. Germline loops: CDR1 MDHEN, CDR2 SYDVKM. The CDR3 bases are TGTGCCAGCATGGGCTTGGGGCTTGCAGATACGCAGTATTTT. This translates into CASMGLGLADTQYF.

The rearrangement links TRBV29-1 to TRBJ2-3, with a tentative D call TRBD1 (5 bases). The CDR3 has 12 residues. With 4 bases removed from V and 4 bases from J, the gap between germline ends came to 9 bases. The germline gives CDR1 SQVTM, CDR2 ANQGSEA. CDR3 residues: CSVGQGADTQYF. Here the CDR3 DNA reads TGCAGCGTTGGTCAGGGTGCAGATACGCAGTATTTT.

The rearrangement uses TRBV20-1 and TRBJ1-5; the match to TRBD1 covers 8 bases. Germline CDR1 and CDR2: DFQATT and SNEGSKA (reference sequence). The CDR3 runs to 14 residues. The J segment lost 0 bases and the V segment lost 6 bases, leaving 4 bases of the junction unmatched. CDR3 protein: CSAWDRNSNQPQHF. As DNA, the CDR3 is TGCAGTGCATGGGACAGGAATAGCAATCAGCCCCAGCATTTT.

This clonotype was seen at least ten times. The rearrangement joins TRBV7-8 to TRBJ2-1; 13 bases match TRBD2. Germline CDR1 and CDR2: SGHVS and FQNEAQ. V was pared by 4 bases and J by 8 bases, with 8 bases of the junction left unmatched. This CDR3 has 16 amino acids. In DNA, the CDR3 is TGTGCCAGCAGCTCCACCCGACTAGCGGGGGGAGATGAGCAGTTCTTC. Protein sequence: CASSSTRLAGGDEQFF.

This clonotype was counted ten times or more. The rearrangement joins TRBV4-2 to TRBJ2-2; D is ambiguous. V was trimmed by 5 bases and J by 8 bases, leaving 18 bases between them. This CDR3 has 15 residues. CDR1 and CDR2 (germline): LGHNA, YNFKEQ. CDR3 loop: CASSSSDLLIGELFF. DNA of the CDR3: TGTGCCAGCAGCTCTTCGGACCTCCTCATAGGGGAGCTGTTTTTT.

The chain carries TRBV12-3 or TRBV12-4 and TRBJ1-2; D perhaps matches TRBD1 (6 bases). The CDR3 has 11 residues. The V and J ends lost 6 bases and 10 bases respectively, with 12 bases between them. CDR3 DNA: TGTGCCAGCAGCCTAGGGGGGATCTACACCTTC. Translated, it gives CASSLGGIYTF.

The table lists this clonotype with many counts. This sequence joins TRBV12-3 or TRBV12-4 and TRBJ2-4; a possible D gene is TRBD1 (5 bases). This CDR3 is 14 amino acids long. The V end lost 6 bases, the J end lost 3 bases, and 12 bases lay between the germline ends. The CDR3 here is CASSPGPIKNIQYF. CDR3 DNA: TGTGCCAGCAGCCCAGGGCCTATCAAAAACATTCAGTACTTC.

This clonotype was detected ten times or more. V and J are TRBV7-3 and TRBJ1-5; D might be TRBD1 (6 bases). CDR1 is SGHTA and CDR2 is FQGTGA in the germline V gene. Trimming pared 2 bases from V and 6 bases from J, leaving 8 bases between. The CDR3 runs to 13 residues. The CDR3 protein is CASSLEGGQPQHF. The DNA of the CDR3 is TGTGCCAGCAGCTTAGAGGGGGGTCAGCCCCAGCATTTT.

This clonotype was seen only once. The chain uses TRBV5-5 and TRBJ2-7; no firm D call. CDR3 length: 12 amino acids. V lost 2 bases and J 3 bases, leaving 6 bases between the germline ends. The germline V gene has CDR1 SGHKS and CDR2 YYEKEE (reference sequence). CDR3 coding DNA: TGTGCCAGCAGCTTCGGGCGCTACGAGCAGTACGTC. Its protein is CASSFGRYEQYV.

This clonotype was seen a few times. The chain joins TRBV24-1 to TRBJ1-1; D call uncertain. In germline, CDR1 is KGHDR, CDR2 SFDVKD. Trimming took off 5 bases at V and 2 bases at J, with 8 bases between the two ends. The CDR3 consists of 13 residues. CDR3: CATSASGNTEAFF. The DNA of the CDR3 is TGTGCCACCAGTGCTTCCGGCAACACTGAAGCTTTCTTT.

There are a few counts of this clonotype. The genes are TRBV6-5 and TRBJ1-1; unclear D gene. CDR3 length equals 15 residues. Trimming took 2 bases from V and 3 from J, leaving 13 bases between them. Germline CDR1 is MNHEY and CDR2 is SVGAGI. Written as DNA, the CDR3 is TGTGCCAGCAGTTACGCGGCCTGGAAACACACTGAAGCTTTCTTT. Translated, it gives CASSYAAWKHTEAFF.

This clonotype was seen many times. The chain is built from TRBV4-1 and TRBJ1-2, with D unresolved. The CDR3 has 15 amino acids. Germline V gene lookup returns CDR1 MGHRA and CDR2 YSYEKL. Trimming stripped 0 bases from V and 4 bases from J, with 12 bases between. Here the CDR3 DNA reads TGCGCCAGCAGCCAAGATCAGGCTTCAGTCTATGGCTACACCTTC. Translating gives CASSQDQASVYGYTF.

This clonotype has more than one count but fewer than ten. This chain links TRBV2 with TRBJ1-5, with D uncertain. Germline V gene lookup returns CDR1 SNHLY and CDR2 FYNNEI. This CDR3 contains 15 residues. With 4 bases removed from V and 2 bases from J, the gap between germline ends came to 12 bases. This chain's CDR3 is CASSVGGVRNQPQHF. The DNA of the CDR3 is TGTGCCAGCAGTGTTGGCGGGGTTCGCAATCAGCCCCAGCATTTT.

A few counts support this clonotype. The rearrangement uses TRBV20-1 and TRBJ2-2, with 7 positions matching TRBD2. The CDR3 covers 15 residues. Germline loops: CDR1 DFQATT, CDR2 SNEGSKA (reference sequence). With V trimmed by 5 bases and J by 0 bases, 6 bases remained unmatched. This CDR3 is CSAWGGAPNTGELFF. The DNA for the CDR3 is TGCAGTGCTTGGGGAGGGGCACCGAACACCGGGGAGCTGTTTTTT.

The chain employs TRBV6-1 and TRBJ2-5; 8 bases are shared with TRBD2. There are 14 residues in the CDR3. With V trimmed by 4 bases and J by 4 bases, 5 bases remained unmatched. The germline CDR1 and CDR2 sequences are MNHNS and SASEGT. The CDR3 region has the DNA TGTGCCAGCAGTGGGACTAGCTTTCGAGAGACCCAGTACTTC. This gives the protein CASSGTSFRETQYF.

This clonotype was picked up many times. The chain recombines TRBV7-2 with TRBJ2-1, with a possible D match to TRBD2 (6 bases). In germline, CDR1 is SGHTA, CDR2 FQGNSA. The CDR3 consists of 16 residues. Trimming left V 5 bases short and J 2 bases short, with 16 bases between. Here the CDR3 DNA reads TGTGCCAGCAGCCCCCGGCTGGGAGGCCCCTACAATGAGCAGTTCTTC. It codes for CASSPRLGGPYNEQFF.

The table lists this clonotype with many counts. This chain joins TRBV29-1 and TRBJ1-2, with D uncertain. The CDR3 is 14 residues long. Germline V gene data show CDR1 as SQVTM and CDR2 as ANQGSEA. V shed 1 base and J shed 0 bases, with 9 bases lying between them. The CDR3 protein is CSVEGPAANYGYTF. CDR3 nucleotide sequence: TGCAGCGTTGAAGGGCCAGCAGCTAACTATGGCTACACCTTC. Based on the CDR3 plus reference TRBV29-1 and TRBJ1-2, the full variable domain is SAVISQKPSRDICQRGTSLTIQCQVDSQVTMMFWYRQQPGQSLTLIATANQGSEATYESGFVIDKFPISRPNLTFSTLTVSNMSPEDSSIYLCSVEGPAANYGYTFGSGTRLTVV.

This clonotype was found a few times. The CDR3 reads CASTGTVSGGVLSGANVLTF. DNA for the CDR3: TGTGCCAGCACCGGAACCGTTAGCGGGGGGGTTCTATCTGGGGCCAACGTCCTGACTTTC. The chain has TRBV11-2 and TRBJ2-6, with 11 bases identical to TRBD2. The trim removed 7 bases at V and 1 base at J, leaving 15 bases unmatched. Germline V gene lookup returns CDR1 SGHAT and CDR2 FQNNGV. This CDR3 is built from 20 residues.

This clonotype has at least ten counts. The rearrangement joins TRBV11-1 to TRBJ1-5, with D unclear. Looked up from germline, CDR1 is SGHAT and CDR2 is FQDESV (reference sequence). This CDR3 has 13 residues. V lost 0 bases and J lost 5, with 5 bases in between. The CDR3 sequence is CASSLAPDQPQHF. CDR3 coding DNA: TGTGCCAGCAGCTTAGCGCCTGATCAGCCCCAGCATTTT.

The chain links TRBV2 to TRBJ2-7; 7 bases are a match to TRBD1. CDR1 SNHLY and CDR2 FYNNEI come from the germline V gene. The CDR3 contains 12 residues. J gave up 3 bases and V 7 bases, and 3 bases lay outside the gene matches. The CDR3 nucleotides are TGTGCCAGCACAGACAGGGTCTACGAGCAGTACGTC. It specifies CASTDRVYEQYV.

This clonotype was seen repeatedly, ten times or more. The chain employs TRBV15 and TRBJ2-5, with TRBD1 matching over 10 bases. The CDR3 runs 18 residues. Looked up from germline, CDR1 is LNHNV and CDR2 is YYDKDF (reference sequence). After removal of 3 bases from V and 1 base from J, the junction contained 11 bases not matched to a gene. The CDR3 sequence: CATSSSGQGKYFQETQYF. The DNA of the CDR3 is TGTGCCACCAGCAGCTCGGGACAGGGGAAATACTTCCAAGAGACCCAGTACTTC.

This clonotype was found many times. The chain combines TRBV5-1 with TRBJ2-1, with D perhaps TRBD1 (5 bases). V lost 0 bases, J lost 5 bases, and 15 bases lay in between. Germline-derived CDR1 and CDR2 are SGHRS and YFSETQ. The CDR3 sequence is 16 residues long. CDR3 sequence (DNA): TGCGCCAGCAGCTTGGTCGTGACAGTGATGAACAATGAGCAGTTCTTC. Residues: CASSLVVTVMNNEQFF.

This clonotype was recorded many times. This CDR3 is CASSLVLASGGTDNEQFF. The CDR3 DNA reads TGCGCCAGCAGCTTAGTTCTGGCTAGCGGGGGGACCGACAATGAGCAGTTCTTC. The rearrangement uses TRBV5-1 and TRBJ2-1, with 11 bases identical to TRBD2. From germline, CDR1 is SGHRS and CDR2 YFSETQ. This CDR3 spans 18 amino acids. V lost 2 bases to trimming and J lost 5 bases; unmatched junction nucleotides: 12.

This clonotype was recorded at least ten times. The chain has TRBV4-3 and TRBJ2-1; 10 bases line up with TRBD2. After removal of 6 bases from V and 0 bases from J, the junction contained 8 bases not matched to a gene. CDR1 is LGHNA, CDR2 YSLEER, per germline. The length of the CDR3 is 17 residues. The CDR3 region has the DNA TGCGCCAGCAGTCCGACTAGCGGGCGAAGCTCCTACAATGAGCAGTTCTTC. This sequence encodes CASSPTSGRSSYNEQFF.

This clonotype was seen at least ten times. The chain carries TRBV12-3 or TRBV12-4 and TRBJ2-6; the D gene is possibly TRBD2 (5 bases). This CDR3 has 15 residues. V gave up 1 base and J gave up 1 base, with 5 bases separating them. CDR3 coding DNA: TGTGCCAGCAGTTTAGGGGAGTCTGGGGCCAACGTCCTGACTTTC. This translates into CASSLGESGANVLTF.

There are many counts of this clonotype. The CDR3 region is CASSQDQSGANVLTF. The CDR3 bases are TGCGCCAGCAGCCAAGATCAGTCCGGAGCCAACGTCCTGACTTTC. This sequence joins TRBV4-3 and TRBJ2-6; D gene unclear. CDR3 length equals 15 residues. Germline-derived CDR1 and CDR2 are LGHNA and YSLEER. V was cut by 0 bases and J by 7 bases, with 10 bases left in between.

This clonotype is labeled as medium-sized. V and J are TRBV27 and TRBJ2-7; D is undetermined. The CDR3 consists of 13 residues. The germline V and J ends were trimmed by 6 bases and 1 base, with 10 bases remaining between them. The germline V gene has CDR1 MNHEY and CDR2 SMNVEV (reference sequence). CDR3 residues: CASSHGPSYEQYF. For the CDR3, the DNA is TGTGCCAGCAGCCATGGGCCGTCCTACGAGCAGTACTTC.